This is a list of T cell receptor beta chains from one sample in a study of Ad26.COV2.S vaccination and SARS-CoV-2 variants. Sequenced by immunoSEQ multiplex PCR; TCRdb stores in-frame clones only, minus some. The repertoire has roughly 400,000 clones, 90% of them found once; the top ten carry around 4.5%. Sequencing was performed on peripheral blood, taken in a trial of Ad26.COV2.S vaccine versus placebo. The receptor set was obtained from a person between 18 and 59 years old who received the Ad26.COV2.S COVID-19 vaccine or a placebo. Each CDR3 is given with its conserved first and last residue.

j_gene,v_gene,CDR3aa
TRBJ2-3,TRBV25-1,CASTGEADTQYF
TRBJ2-7,TRBV4-1,CASTRGTSGSYEQYF
TRBJ2-7,TRBV7-2,CASSPVAGGTYEQYF
TRBJ2-2,TRBV6-2/TRBV6-3,CASSARPRGTGELFF
TRBJ2-5,TRBV18,CASSPGAGEGPQETQYF
TRBJ2-1,TRBV29-1,CSAGTGADQGSVQFF
TRBJ2-3,TRBV27,CASSFLAGSTDTQYF
TRBJ2-1,TRBV2,CASSGLAGAYEQFF
TRBJ1-2,TRBV25-1,CASRTEAGNYGYTF
TRBJ2-1,TRBV15,CATSRPHWGSTTYNEQFF
TRBJ2-2,TRBV5-1,CASNRDGGTGELFF
TRBJ1-2,TRBV29-1,CSVEDGSRNGYTF
TRBJ1-2,TRBV28,CASSLSLAPYGYTF
TRBJ2-3,TRBV7-3,CASSLRTGGPTDTQYF
TRBJ2-1,TRBV28,CASSPGGLAGVNEQFF
TRBJ2-2,TRBV27,CASSLYRERGGELFF
TRBJ1-4,TRBV9,CASSARGATNEKLFF
TRBJ1-5,TRBV6-1,CASSAGQFYGQPQHF
TRBJ2-5,TRBV28,CASSLQATPETQYF
TRBJ1-4,TRBV5-5,CASSLVPDEKLFF
TRBJ2-3,TRBV5-1,CASSSRGSGGTDTQYF
TRBJ2-7,TRBV6-2/TRBV6-3,CASSYSMGLRGREQYF